This T cell receptor beta chain originates from a study of blood T cells in healthy people across ages (dated by TCRdb to about 2015). Describing the broader study: Template switching captured roughly one uniquely barcoded TCR beta cDNA molecule per two T cells in model experiments. The study measured age-related changes in TCR beta repertoire diversity using deep sequencing normalized with unique cDNA molecular identifiers. The donors were divided into four age groups: young (average around 17 years), middle-aged (roughly 40), aged (about 60) and long-lived (roughly 88). To avoid experimental bias, donors of different ages were randomly spread across the sequencing lanes. Two additional independent replicas of 1 million unique cDNA reads from the same blood draw were analyzed for two donors (one aged 18 to 30 and one aged 80 or older).

Note on this clonotype: The clone's antigen remains unknown. No much larger clone is present one base from it, and per-base qualities are unavailable.

Study-wide conclusions, independent of this receptor: The percentage of naive T cells measured by flow cytometry correlated strongly with observed TCR beta diversity. The CMV infection status of donors was not known, potentially confounding age-related changes in expanded clonotypes. Estimates of total diversity based on one million sequenced T cells were regarded as lower bounds and as underestimates. Compared with the aged group, more naive CD4+ T cells, fewer expanded clones and increased TCR diversity were shown by the long-lived group, suggesting age selection. Observed TCR beta diversity per million T cells fell roughly linearly with age, and a significant reduction was already apparent by age around 36. Because profiling used bulk unsorted PBMCs, naive and antigen-experienced compartments could not be compared conclusively.

The library came from 5' RACE. The reads were generated on an Illumina HiSeq 2500. The second PCR ran for about 6 to 12 cycles and used a J-beta primer mix along with a sample-barcoded 5' primer. Each TCR beta cDNA molecule received a unique molecular identifier from a template-switch 5' adaptor carrying 12 random nucleotides. Each sample yielded at least 2.5 million CDR3-containing paired-end reads. All of the RNA was converted into first-strand cDNA using the Mint cDNA synthesis kit, with a TRBC-specific oligonucleotide serving as the primer. All cDNA was treated with uracil-DNA glycosylase and then went through a first 18-cycle PCR with the universal primers M1SS and BC2_uni_R. In the source study's methods: Each sample was normalized by randomly selecting 1 million high-quality reads, each carrying a distinct molecular identifier. Instead of being binned into consensus sequences, reads that shared molecular identifiers were thrown out. CDR3 identification, clonotype clustering and error correction used MiTCR with a Q25 quality threshold and the strictest error-elimination algorithm. A nonparametric unseen species model using Euler transformation provided a lower-bound estimate of total TCR beta diversity. In TCRdb, the public reads were trimmed at Q25 with fastp and aligned with MiXCR, with productive beta chains retained. Identical CDR3 protein sequences are pooled into one entry, listed with their most common genes and DNA. What appears here as the V and J calls and clone size reflects TCRdb's work, not the paper's. The sample profile shows some 900,000 distinct CDR3 sequences; roughly 52% of them were found once. The top ten clonotypes cover around an eighth of the sample.

V loses 1 base, J loses 3 bases, and the germline ends lie 10 bases apart. There are 15 amino acids in the CDR3, from cysteine to phenylalanine inclusive. The kept DNA is CDR3 alone, 45 bases in frame from the first base. The germline V gene sets CDR1 to SGHDT and CDR2 to YYEEEE. Donors were about 36 systemically healthy Caucasian individuals from Russia aged roughly 6 to 95 years. Around 10 milliliters of peripheral blood were collected from each donor into EDTA-treated Vacutainer tubes. Ficoll-Paque density-gradient centrifugation was used to isolate PBMCs, with at least 6.5 million per sample. Trizol reagent was used to extract total RNA from PBMCs, with at least 5.5 micrograms per sample. The percentages of naive CD45RAhigh/CD27high T cells were determined by flow cytometry on a PBMC aliquot from every donor.

The receptor comes from a man aged 25-45 years in good health. The sample was blood. The rearranged chain carries TRBV5-6 and TRBJ2-2; no D gene call is confident. The nucleotides read TGTGCCAGCAGCTTGATGGCCGGCGACACCGGGGAGCTGTTTTTT. It translates as CASSLMAGDTGELFF.